The entry that follows covers one T cell receptor (beta chain) sequence. The sample comes from a study of blood T cell repertoires in COVID-19. Across the study: PBMCs, B-cell-depleted T cells, or T cells provided the cDNA or gDNA that made up the material.

The length of the CDR3 is 13 residues. Trimming took 9 bases from V and 5 from J, leaving 15 bases between them. Germline CDR1 SEHNR, CDR2 FQNEAQ (reference sequence). Sequencing was performed with immunoSEQ multiplex PCR; in TCRdb, only in-frame clones are kept and a portion is missing. This sample carries under 250,000 clones, 82% of them seen once, and the ten largest clones take less than 4%. The chain links TRBV7-9 to TRBJ2-3, with D unresolved. Specimen: peripheral blood. The TCR sequence derives from an elderly woman with acute or convalescent COVID-19. The CDR3: CASSPQTGDTQYF. CDR3 sequence (DNA): TGTGCCAGTTCACCCCAAACCGGAGATACGCAGTATTTT.